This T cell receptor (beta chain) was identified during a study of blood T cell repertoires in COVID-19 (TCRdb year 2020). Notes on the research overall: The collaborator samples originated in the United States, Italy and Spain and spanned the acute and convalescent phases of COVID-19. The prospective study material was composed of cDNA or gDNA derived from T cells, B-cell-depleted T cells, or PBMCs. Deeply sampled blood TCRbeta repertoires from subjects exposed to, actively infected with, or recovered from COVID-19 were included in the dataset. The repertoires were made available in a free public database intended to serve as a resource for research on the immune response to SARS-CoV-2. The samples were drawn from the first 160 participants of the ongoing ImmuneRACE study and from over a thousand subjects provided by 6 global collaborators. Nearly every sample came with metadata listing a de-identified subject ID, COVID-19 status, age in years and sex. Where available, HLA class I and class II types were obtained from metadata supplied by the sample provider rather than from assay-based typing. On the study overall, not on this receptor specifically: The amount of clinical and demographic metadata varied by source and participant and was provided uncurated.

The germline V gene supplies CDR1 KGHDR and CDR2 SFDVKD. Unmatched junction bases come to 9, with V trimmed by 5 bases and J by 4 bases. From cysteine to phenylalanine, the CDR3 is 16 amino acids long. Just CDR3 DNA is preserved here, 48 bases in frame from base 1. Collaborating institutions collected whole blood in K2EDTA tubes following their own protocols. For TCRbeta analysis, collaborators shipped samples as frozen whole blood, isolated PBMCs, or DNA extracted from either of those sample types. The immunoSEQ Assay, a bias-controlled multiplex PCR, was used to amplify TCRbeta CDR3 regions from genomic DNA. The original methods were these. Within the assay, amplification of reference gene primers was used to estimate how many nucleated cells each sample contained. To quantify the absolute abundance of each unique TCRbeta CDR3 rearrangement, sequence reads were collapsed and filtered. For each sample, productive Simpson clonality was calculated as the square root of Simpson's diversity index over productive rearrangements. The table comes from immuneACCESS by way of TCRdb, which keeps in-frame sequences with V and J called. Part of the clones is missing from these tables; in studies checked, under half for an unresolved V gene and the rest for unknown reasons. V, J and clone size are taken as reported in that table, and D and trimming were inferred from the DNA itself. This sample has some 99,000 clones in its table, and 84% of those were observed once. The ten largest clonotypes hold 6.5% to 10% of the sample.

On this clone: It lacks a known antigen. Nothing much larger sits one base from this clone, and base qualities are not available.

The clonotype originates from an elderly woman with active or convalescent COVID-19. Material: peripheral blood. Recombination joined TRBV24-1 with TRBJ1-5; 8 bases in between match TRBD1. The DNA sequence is TGTGCCACCAGTGGCCCCTCGGACAGGGCAAATCAGCCCCAGCATTTT. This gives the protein CATSGPSDRANQPQHF.